The 2 T cell receptor beta chains below were found in one sample sequenced in a study of blood T cell repertoires in COVID-19. Sequencing used immunoSEQ multiplex PCR; TCRdb keeps in-frame clones, though not all of them. This table has some 150,000 clones, around 84% appearing once. The sequencing sample was made of peripheral blood. These receptors were taken from a woman in her fifties or sixties with acute or convalescent COVID-19.

The CDR3 here is CASSHPRGGSGLTEAFF. CDR3 nucleotides: TGTGCCAGCAGCCACCCCCGGGGAGGGAGTGGCTTGACTGAAGCTTTCTTT. This chain joins TRBV3-1 (or the pseudogene TRBV3-2) and TRBJ1-1; D unresolved. CDR1 and CDR2 (germline): LGHDT, YNNKEL (reference sequence). The CDR3 covers 17 residues. Deletions cut 3 bases from V and 5 bases from J, with 22 bases between.

The chain joins TRBV29-1 to TRBJ2-6; 7 nucleotides align to TRBD2. The CDR3 loop spans 15 amino acids. J gave up 2 bases and V 8 bases, and 9 bases lay outside the gene matches. Looked up from germline, CDR1 is SQVTM and CDR2 is ANQGSEA. CDR3 nucleotide sequence: TGCAGCTTTTCTGGGGGGAGGGCTGGGGCCAACGTCCTGACTTTC. Its translation is CSFSGGRAGANVLTF.